The present entry profiles one T cell receptor beta chain with its context. This clone was picked up one time. This clone's antigen is unknown. The sample holds no much larger clone one base away, and base qualities are not on file. CDR1 and CDR2, per the germline V gene, are MNHEY and SVGAGI. A distance of 11 bases separates the germline ends of V and J, which lose 2 bases and 4 bases respectively. The CDR3 starts with the cysteine, ends with the phenylalanine, and has 14 residues. Only the CDR3 portion is preserved as DNA: 42 bases, with reading frame beginning at the first base. To prepare the library, the immunoSEQ multiplex PCR assay was applied. This is the immuneACCESS table as TCRdb keeps it, with only in-frame sequences that have V and J called. A part of the clones is gone; compared with another copy, unresolved V genes explain less than half, and the rest is unexplained. The sample table contains more than 70,000 clones; only one count was recorded for roughly 89% of them. About 1.7% of the sample belongs to the ten largest clones.

The data are from a study of T cell changes during pregnancy in multiple sclerosis (dated by TCRdb to about 2019). Study-wide context: In women with multiple sclerosis, the researchers looked at how the T cell repertoire shifted as pregnancy progressed.

The source of this sequence is a female donor in good health, enrolled as a control in a pregnancy study. The sample in question was peripheral blood, obtained after pregnancy. The sequence joins TRBV6-5 to TRBJ1-2; the D gene cannot be resolved reliably. The DNA sequence is given as TGTGCCAGCAGTTACGGAGGATCGGGCTATGGCTACACCTTC. It encodes CASSYGGSGYGYTF.